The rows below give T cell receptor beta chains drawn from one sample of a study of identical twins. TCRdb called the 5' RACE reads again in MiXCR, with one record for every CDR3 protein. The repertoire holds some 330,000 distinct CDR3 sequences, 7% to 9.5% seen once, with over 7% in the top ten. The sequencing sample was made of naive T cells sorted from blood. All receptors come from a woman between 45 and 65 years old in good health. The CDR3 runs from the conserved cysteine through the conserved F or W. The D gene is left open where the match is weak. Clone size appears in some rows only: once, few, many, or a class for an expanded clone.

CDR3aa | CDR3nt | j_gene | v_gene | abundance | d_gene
CSVELYNTGELFF | TGCAGCGTGGAACTATACAACACCGGGGAGCTGTTTTTT | TRBJ2-2 | TRBV29-1 | - | -
CASSLSRVLGWEQYF | TGTGCCAGCAGCTTGTCGAGGGTCTTGGGATGGGAGCAGTACTTC | TRBJ2-7 | TRBV5-5 | - | -
CASTPRQGSTETQYF | TGTGCCAGCACCCCAAGACAGGGGAGTACGGAGACCCAGTACTTC | TRBJ2-5 | TRBV25-1 | few | TRBD1
CASSTPLAGEGNEQFF | TGTGCCAGCAGCACCCCTCTAGCGGGAGAGGGTAATGAGCAGTTCTTC | TRBJ2-1 | TRBV5-6 | - | TRBD2
CASRDRADRNTEAFF | TGTGCCAGCAGAGACAGGGCCGATAGAAACACTGAAGCTTTCTTT | TRBJ1-1 | TRBV3-1 | many | TRBD1
CSALPRLAYNEQFF | TGCAGTGCGCTCCCTCGGCTAGCCTACAATGAGCAGTTCTTC | TRBJ2-1 | TRBV20-1 | few | -
CASSQGTETNEEQFF | TGCGCCAGCAGTCAAGGAACAGAAACCAATGAAGAGCAGTTCTTC | TRBJ2-1 | TRBV23-1 | - | -
CASSLVATSGQNEQFF | TGCGCCAGCAGCTTGGTAGCGACTAGCGGACAAAATGAGCAGTTCTTC | TRBJ2-1 | TRBV5-1 | - | TRBD2
CSTRGADTQYF | TGCAGTACCCGCGGGGCAGATACGCAGTATTTT | TRBJ2-3 | TRBV20-1 | - | -
CASSSSGINYGYTF | TGTGCCAGCAGTTCATCCGGGATTAACTATGGCTACACCTTC | TRBJ1-2 | TRBV28 | many | -
CASSMTGVDTQYF | TGTGCCAGCAGCATGACAGGGGTGGATACGCAGTATTTT | TRBJ2-3 | TRBV6-1 | few | TRBD1
CASLSRLADYEQYF | TGTGCCAGCCTTTCCCGGCTAGCGGACTACGAGCAGTACTTC | TRBJ2-7 | TRBV2 | - | TRBD2
CASRGYSGIISDEQFF | TGTGCCAGCAGAGGGTATAGCGGGATAATTTCGGATGAGCAGTTCTTC | TRBJ2-1 | TRBV6-5 | - | TRBD2
CSASREGAYNEQFF | TGCAGTGCTAGTCGGGAGGGGGCCTACAATGAGCAGTTCTTC | TRBJ2-1 | TRBV20-1 | many | TRBD2
CASSLASGAFEAFF | TGCGCCAGCAGCTTGGCGTCAGGGGCCTTTGAAGCTTTCTTT | TRBJ1-1 | TRBV5-1 | many | -
CASSEKAGVTYNEQFF | TGTGCCAGCAGTGAAAAAGCGGGAGTGACCTACAATGAGCAGTTCTTC | TRBJ2-1 | TRBV3-1 | - | TRBD2
CASSFLQGRGGTDTQYF | TGCGCCAGCAGCTTCCTCCAGGGTAGGGGAGGCACAGATACGCAGTATTTT | TRBJ2-3 | TRBV5-1 | - | -
CASSLGLGLPTETQYF | TGTGCCAGCAGCTTAGGATTGGGACTCCCCACAGAGACCCAGTACTTC | TRBJ2-5 | TRBV7-6 | few | -
CASSKLRGQRPGLGGGRQFF | TGTGCCAGCAGCAAATTAAGGGGACAGAGACCGGGACTAGGGGGCGGGCGGCAGTTCTTC | TRBJ2-1 | TRBV21-1 | few | -
CASRYGQLYNEQFF | TGTGCCAGCAGGTACGGACAGCTTTACAATGAGCAGTTCTTC | TRBJ2-1 | TRBV12-3/TRBV12-4 | many | -
CASSRTGNTGELFF | TGTGCCAGCAGTCGGACGGGGAACACCGGGGAGCTGTTTTTT | TRBJ2-2 | TRBV5-1 | many | -
CASSSPAGQGNTGELFF | TGTGCCAGCAGCTCCCCGGCTGGGCAGGGGAACACCGGGGAGCTGTTTTTT | TRBJ2-2 | TRBV9 | many | -
CASSPLRGYGYTF | TGTGCCAGCAGCCCTCTCAGGGGCTATGGCTACACCTTC | TRBJ1-2 | TRBV12-3/TRBV12-4 | - | -
CASSPTGLGEKLFF | TGCGCCAGCAGCCCGACAGGTTTAGGTGAAAAACTGTTTTTT | TRBJ1-4 | TRBV5-1 | few | -
CASSLLGTSGLSNEQFF | TGCGCCAGCAGCTTACTTGGGACTAGCGGGCTAAGTAATGAGCAGTTCTTC | TRBJ2-1 | TRBV5-1 | many | TRBD2
CASRHRQGGQPQHF | TGTGCCAGCAGACACAGACAGGGTGGTCAGCCCCAGCATTTT | TRBJ1-5 | TRBV6-2/TRBV6-3 | many | TRBD1
CSASLLETGELFF | TGCAGCGCGTCCTTATTGGAGACAGGGGAGCTGTTTTTT | TRBJ2-2 | TRBV29-1 | many | -
CASSTTGWGETQYF | TGTGCCAGCAGTACCACAGGTTGGGGAGAGACCCAGTACTTC | TRBJ2-5 | TRBV2 | many | -
CASSQEFRADQYF | TGTGCCAGCAGCCAGGAGTTCCGGGCCGACCAGTACTTC | TRBJ2-4 | TRBV3-1 | many | -
CSVVPRLETQYF | TGCAGCGTTGTTCCCAGGTTGGAGACCCAGTACTTC | TRBJ2-5 | TRBV29-1 | - | -
CASSQDVIAGRSEETQYF | TGCGCCAGCAGCCAAGATGTCATAGCGGGAAGATCGGAAGAGACCCAGTACTTC | TRBJ2-5 | TRBV4-1 | - | TRBD2
CASTRDSGKILGEQYF | TGTGCCAGCACCAGGGACAGCGGGAAAATTCTGGGCGAGCAGTACTTC | TRBJ2-7 | TRBV3-1 | few | -
CAISEIPSGVTDTQYF | TGTGCCATCAGTGAGATCCCTAGCGGGGTCACAGATACGCAGTATTTT | TRBJ2-3 | TRBV10-3 | many | TRBD2